The 2 T cell receptor beta chains below come from one sample, sequenced in a study of breast tumors, draining lymph nodes, adjacent tissues. The lymph nodes were axillary draining lymph nodes from breast cancer patients. TCRdb itself ran the multiplex PCR reads through MiXCR, one entry per CDR3 protein. Of about 300,000 distinct CDR3 sequences in the sample, 30% to 35% were seen once. Sequencing was performed on axillary lymph node tissue. The receptors stem from a female donor with breast cancer. Some clones in this sample may be carry-over from other donors' samples.

This clonotype was counted many times. The chain couples TRBV12-5 to TRBJ2-1; D unclear. The CDR3 extends over 11 amino acids. Trimming took 6 bases from V and 4 from J, leaving 4 bases between them. Germline V lookup: CDR1 LGHNT, CDR2 FRNRAP. The CDR3 loop is CASGYYNEQFF. The DNA for the CDR3 is TGTGCTAGTGGCTATTACAATGAGCAGTTCTTC.

The chain links TRBV30 to TRBJ1-2, with 7 bases aligning to TRBD1. The trim removed 2 bases at V and 0 bases at J, leaving 9 bases unmatched. CDR1 is GTSNPN, CDR2 SVGIG, per germline (reference sequence). The CDR3 contains 16 residues. CDR3 sequence: CAWSSRGGTANYGYTF. DNA of the CDR3: TGTGCCTGGAGTAGTCGTGGGGGGACAGCTAACTATGGCTACACCTTC. The whole variable domain, remainder taken from reference TRBV30 and TRBJ1-2, is SQTIHQWPATLVQPVGSPLSLECTVEGTSNPNLYWYRQAAGRGLQLLFYSVGIGQISSEVPQNLSASRPQDRQFILSSKKLLLSDSGFYLCAWSSRGGTANYGYTFGSGTRLTVV.